The rows below give T cell receptor beta chains drawn from one sample of a study of blood T cells in healthy people across ages. From the 5' RACE reads, TCRdb called clonotypes with MiXCR, one entry per CDR3 protein. The sample comprises about 380,000 distinct CDR3 sequences, roughly half of which are singletons, and under 60% rests with the top ten. Sequencing was carried out using blood. Source of these receptors: a man aged 55-75 years in good health. CDR3s include the opening cysteine and the closing phenylalanine or tryptophan. A D gene is named only where the DNA matches it firmly. Clone size is given for some rows only: seen once, a few or many times, or a class if the clone is expanded.

d_call,clone_size,v_call,cdr3_aa
.,.,TRBV9,CASSVAPGASGYTF
TRBD1,many,TRBV25-1,CASSGTGGDGYTF
TRBD2,once,TRBV20-1,CSARDRRLAINEQFF
.,.,TRBV20-1,CSVQTMRAGMRTNEKLFF
TRBD1,.,TRBV20-1,CSAEERRTGGKYNEQFF
.,many,TRBV7-3,CASSLRGGSETQYF
.,.,TRBV6-1,CASGMQVYNEQFF
TRBD1,.,TRBV4-1,CASSQVWTGAYEQYF
.,.,TRBV20-1,CSARDGGTVTDTQYF
TRBD1,.,TRBV4-1,CASSTRALDRGRWGYTF
TRBD1,.,TRBV19,CASSTTGTGSYEQYF
.,.,TRBV6-5,CASQRARNTGELFF
.,many,TRBV12-3/TRBV12-4,CASSLVDTQYF
.,.,TRBV7-9,CASSLALQGGFTF
TRBD2,.,TRBV11-1,CASSSWTSGDHEEQFF
.,few,TRBV6-5,CASRTTGTAYGYTF
TRBD2,.,TRBV4-3,CASSQEGLVADTQYF
.,.,TRBV7-2,CASSRQSGYEKLFF
.,few,TRBV11-3,CASSLWTQETQYF
.,.,TRBV24-1,CATSDLQNARTSNGYTF
.,.,TRBV14,CASSQIFISGRANVLTF
TRBD1,few,TRBV20-1,CSARDSPGTASYEQYF
.,few,TRBV20-1,CSAQEGGSSGANVLTF
.,.,TRBV11-2,CASSLNSGTEAYGYTF
TRBD2,few,TRBV7-2,CASSPREGGPYEQYF
.,.,TRBV21-1,CASSGTSGCPDTQYF
TRBD2,.,TRBV6-5,CASTPSGMSYNEQFF
.,.,TRBV20-1,CSAETDGNEKLFF
.,.,TRBV28,CASSSTWEQYF
.,.,TRBV20-1,CSARVRGTDTQYF
.,once,TRBV20-1,CSAPRGFPYNEQFF
.,once,TRBV28,CASSLTGTPKQFF
.,.,TRBV6-5,CASRVGISSYEQYF
.,many,TRBV14,CASSHIVADTQYF
.,.,TRBV3-1,CASSQEGRGGNQPQHF
.,.,TRBV4-1,CASSQGPGLPYEQYF
TRBD1,.,TRBV27,CASSSPGQTREQYF
.,.,TRBV7-9,CASSLVGKNYGYTF
.,.,TRBV9,CASSGTLAKNIQYF
TRBD2,.,TRBV7-2,CASSSGGGTYEQYF
TRBD2,few,TRBV18,CASSPNGGTTDTQYF
.,few,TRBV7-2,CASSLERNTIYF
.,.,TRBV20-1,CSASRGGTGNNEQFF
TRBD1,few,TRBV11-1,CASSRDGTAKETQYF
.,.,TRBV3-1,CASSPALIGGYGYTF
TRBD2,.,TRBV28,CASTRTSGQFF
.,once,TRBV7-2,CASSLARQGGPYIQYF
TRBD2,.,TRBV20-1,CSAAPPAGGRYNEQFF